This T cell receptor (beta chain) was captured in a study of OX40 agonist ivuxolimab in advanced cancers. The trim removed 6 bases at V and 3 bases at J, leaving 7 bases unmatched. Germline V gene data show CDR1 as MNHNS and CDR2 as SASEGT. The CDR3 has 15 amino acids. TCRdb's table, derived via immunoSEQ multiplex PCR, lists solely in-frame clones and lacks some. The data hold roughly 70,000 clones, with roughly 87% observed a single time. The specimen comprised CD4+ or CD8+ T cells sorted from blood, sampled in a trial of the OX40 agonist ivuxolimab. The receptor was isolated from an adult with an advanced solid tumor such as melanoma, head and neck, liver or kidney cancer. V and J are TRBV6-1 and TRBJ2-7; TRBD1 aligns across 11 bases. CDR3 amino acids: CASRIGTGGNYEQYF. In nucleotides, the CDR3 is TGTGCCAGCAGAATCGGGACAGGGGGAAACTACGAGCAGTACTTC.